This T cell receptor (beta chain) is from a study of T cells after yellow fever vaccination. UMIs were added to TCR cDNA along with a universal primer site when it was made by 5'RACE template switching. TCRdb re-called the 5' RACE reads through MiXCR, storing one row per CDR3 protein. The profile covers approximately 300,000 distinct CDR3 sequences, with approximately 7% appearing a single time and about 18% taken by the ten largest. J gave up 5 bases and V 5 bases, and 3 bases lay outside the gene matches. Germline loops: CDR1 SGHTA, CDR2 FQGNSA. The CDR3 has 14 residues. Broader study findings: Most clones from primary vaccination were detected again post-booster (about 95% CD4, roughly 91% CD8). The secondary response showed a weaker magnitude and a faster peak, day 5 versus 15.

As to this clonotype: Its matching antigen is unknown.

The source material was PBMCs, sampled around 45 days after the first yellow fever vaccination. The receptor comes from a man aged 18 to 29 who received the YFV17D yellow fever vaccine. The chain joins TRBV7-2 to TRBJ2-5, with TRBD2 identical over 12 bases. The CDR3 protein is CASSPSGGAETQYF. The CDR3 DNA follows: TGTGCCAGCAGCCCTAGCGGGGGGGCGGAGACCCAGTACTTC.